Listed below are T cell receptor beta chains from one sample, sequenced in a study of shared clonotypes between healthy human individuals. Assay used: immunoSEQ multiplex PCR; TCRdb lists only in-frame clones, some missing. The sample includes some 2.3 million clones, approximately 93% of them seen just once. The sample comprised naive CD4+ T cells from PBMCs. The receptors here all came from a man aged 18 to 29 in good health. Some clones in this sample may be carry-over from other donors' samples. CDR3s include the opening cysteine and the closing phenylalanine or tryptophan. The D gene is left open where the match is weak. Some rows have no size entry. The others give once, few or many, or a class for an expanded clone.

D: NA; J: TRBJ1-3; V: TRBV28; size: NA; CDR3: CASRSEPGNTIYF; DNA: TGTGCCAGCAGGTCTGAACCTGGAAACACCATATATTTT
D: NA; J: TRBJ1-5; V: TRBV5-3; size: NA; CDR3: CARSLPGRASNQPQHF; DNA: TGTGCCAGAAGCTTGCCGGGGCGGGCCAGCAATCAGCCCCAGCATTTT
D: NA; J: TRBJ2-2; V: TRBV27; size: NA; CDR3: CASSFVTGELFF; DNA: TGTGCCAGCAGTTTCGTTACCGGGGAGCTGTTTTTT
D: NA; J: TRBJ1-5; V: TRBV10-1; size: NA; CDR3: CASSESRGAEDQPQHF; DNA: TGCGCCAGCAGTGAGTCGAGAGGGGCAGAAGATCAGCCCCAGCATTTT
D: TRBD1; J: TRBJ2-5; V: TRBV28; size: NA; CDR3: CASSLGTGLRETQYF; DNA: TGTGCCAGCAGTTTAGGGACAGGGCTTAGAGAGACCCAGTACTTC
D: NA; J: TRBJ1-5; V: TRBV19; size: NA; CDR3: CASSGQFNQPQHF; DNA: TGTGCCAGTAGTGGACAGTTCAATCAGCCCCAGCATTTT
D: NA; J: TRBJ2-7; V: TRBV6-5; size: NA; CDR3: CASSYSGGLSPYEQYF; DNA: TGTGCCAGCAGTTACTCTGGAGGCTTGTCCCCTTACGAGCAGTACTTC
D: NA; J: TRBJ1-1; V: TRBV2; size: NA; CDR3: CASSTGMNTEAFF; DNA: TGTGCCAGCAGTACAGGTATGAACACTGAAGCTTTCTTT
D: NA; J: TRBJ2-6; V: TRBV7-2; size: NA; CDR3: CASSLSGYPGPGANVLTF; DNA: TGTGCCAGCAGCTTATCGGGGTACCCGGGCCCTGGGGCCAACGTCCTGACTTTC
D: NA; J: TRBJ2-6; V: TRBV5-4; size: NA; CDR3: CASSSPLSGANVLTF; DNA: TGTGCCAGCAGCTCTCCCCTCTCTGGGGCCAACGTCCTGACTTTC
D: NA; J: TRBJ2-2; V: TRBV7-9; size: NA; CDR3: CASWGVSAGELFF; DNA: TGTGCCAGCTGGGGGGTTTCGGCCGGGGAGCTGTTTTTT
D: NA; J: TRBJ2-3; V: TRBV5-4; size: NA; CDR3: CASSSGQISTDTQYF; DNA: TGTGCCAGCAGCTCGGGACAAATAAGCACAGATACGCAGTATTTT
D: NA; J: TRBJ2-1; V: TRBV28; size: NA; CDR3: CASSHHKGGRAENEQFF; DNA: TGTGCCAGCAGTCACCACAAGGGGGGGAGGGCCGAAAATGAGCAGTTCTTC
D: TRBD1; J: TRBJ1-3; V: TRBV4-2; size: NA; CDR3: CASSQRGQGPGNTIYF; DNA: TGTGCCAGCAGCCAAAGGGGGCAGGGTCCTGGAAACACCATATATTTT
D: NA; J: TRBJ2-7; V: TRBV6-5; size: NA; CDR3: CASLEGPYEQYF; DNA: TGTGCCAGCCTGGAGGGCCCCTACGAGCAGTACTTC
D: NA; J: TRBJ2-2; V: TRBV14; size: once; CDR3: CASSQGRGYTGELFF; DNA: TGTGCCAGCAGCCAAGGACGCGGTTACACCGGGGAGCTGTTTTTT
D: NA; J: TRBJ1-3; V: TRBV29-1; size: NA; CDR3: CSVASEHSGNTIYF; DNA: TGCAGCGTCGCTTCGGAACACTCTGGAAACACCATATATTTT
D: NA; J: TRBJ2-2; V: TRBV5-4; size: NA; CDR3: CASRNPSASGELFF; DNA: TGTGCCAGCAGGAACCCCAGCGCTTCCGGGGAGCTGTTTTTT
D: TRBD1; J: TRBJ2-1; V: TRBV7-3; size: NA; CDR3: CASSAMGTGSSYNEQFF; DNA: TGTGCCAGCAGCGCCATGGGGACAGGGAGCTCCTACAATGAGCAGTTCTTC